This TCR beta chain emerged from a study of cytomegalovirus exposure and HLA in healthy donors. Across the study: Around 180 million T cells yielded 110 million or so unique TCR beta sequences in earlier analysis.

This CDR3 has 13 amino acids. Germline CDR1 SGHTS, CDR2 YDEGEE. V gave up 2 bases and J gave up 6 bases; unmatched junction bases: 5. This clone was counted a single time. Primers included in the PCR were 60 Vbeta and 13 Jbeta primers. TCRdb's copy holds only in-frame clones and misses some; the assay was immunoSEQ multiplex PCR. The data hold fewer than 150,000 clones, with around 80% observed a single time. The sequence derives from a man aged 50 or older in good health and CMV-seronegative. Sequenced: PBMCs. This rearrangement joins TRBV5-8 to TRBJ2-7; 7 bases are shared with TRBD1. CDR3 amino acids: CASSFRGSGEQYF. CDR3 DNA sequence: TGTGCCAGCAGCTTCAGGGGGTCGGGCGAGCAGTACTTC.